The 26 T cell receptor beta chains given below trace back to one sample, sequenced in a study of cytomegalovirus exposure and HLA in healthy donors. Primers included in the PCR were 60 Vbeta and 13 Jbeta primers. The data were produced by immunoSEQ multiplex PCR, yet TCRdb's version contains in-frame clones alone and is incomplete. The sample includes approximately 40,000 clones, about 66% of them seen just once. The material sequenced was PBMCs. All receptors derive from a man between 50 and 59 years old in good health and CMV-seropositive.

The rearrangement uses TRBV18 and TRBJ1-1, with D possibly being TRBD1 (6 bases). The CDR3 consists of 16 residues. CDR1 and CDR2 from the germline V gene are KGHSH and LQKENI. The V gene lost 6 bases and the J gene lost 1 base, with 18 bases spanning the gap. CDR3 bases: TGTGCCAGCTCGCCCTCCGGCCAACAGGGGAACACTGAAGCTTTCTTT. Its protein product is CASSPSGQQGNTEAFF.

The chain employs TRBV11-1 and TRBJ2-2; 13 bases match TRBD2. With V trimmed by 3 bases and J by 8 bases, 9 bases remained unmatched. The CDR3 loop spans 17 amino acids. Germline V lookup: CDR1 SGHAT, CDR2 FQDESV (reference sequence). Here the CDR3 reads CASSFPGLAGRLGELFF. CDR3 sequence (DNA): TGTGCCAGCAGCTTCCCGGGACTAGCGGGGCGCCTAGGGGAGCTGTTTTTT.

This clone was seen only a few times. The CDR3, as DNA: TGTGCCAGCTCACCATCGGTGGATCAGCCCCAGCATTTT. It yields the protein CASSPSVDQPQHF. The gene calls are TRBV18 and TRBJ1-5; D is ambiguous. V was trimmed by 2 bases and J by 5 bases, leaving 7 bases between them. The length of the CDR3 is 13 residues. CDR1 and CDR2 (germline): KGHSH, LQKENI. The full variable domain, with the rest looked up from reference TRBV18 and TRBJ1-5, is NAGVMQNPRHLVRRRGQEARLRCSPMKGHSHVYWYRQLPEEGLKFMVYLQKENIIDESGMPKERFSAEFPKEGPSILRIQQVVRGDSAAYFCASSPSVDQPQHFGDGTRLSIL.

This CDR3 is CASSSGYPGNTIYF. The CDR3 DNA reads TGTGCCAGCAGCTCCGGGTATCCTGGAAACACCATATATTTT. The chain employs TRBV7-2 and TRBJ1-3; no clear D. Between the trimmed V and J ends, which lost 4 bases and 2 bases, there was a span of 9 bases. CDR1 and CDR2 from the germline V gene are SGHTA and FQGNSA. CDR3 size: 14 residues.

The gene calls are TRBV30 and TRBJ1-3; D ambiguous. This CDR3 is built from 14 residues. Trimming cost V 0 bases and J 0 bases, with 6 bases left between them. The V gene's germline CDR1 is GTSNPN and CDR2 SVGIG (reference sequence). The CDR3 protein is CAWSVPGSGNTIYF. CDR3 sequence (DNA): TGTGCCTGGAGTGTACCAGGCTCTGGAAACACCATATATTTT.

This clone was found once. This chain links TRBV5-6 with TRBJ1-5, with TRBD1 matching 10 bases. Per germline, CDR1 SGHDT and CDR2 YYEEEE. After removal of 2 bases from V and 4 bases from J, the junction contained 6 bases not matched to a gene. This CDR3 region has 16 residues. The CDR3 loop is CASSLRGGQGNQPQHF. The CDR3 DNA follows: TGTGCCAGCAGCTTAAGAGGGGGACAGGGGAATCAGCCCCAGCATTTT.

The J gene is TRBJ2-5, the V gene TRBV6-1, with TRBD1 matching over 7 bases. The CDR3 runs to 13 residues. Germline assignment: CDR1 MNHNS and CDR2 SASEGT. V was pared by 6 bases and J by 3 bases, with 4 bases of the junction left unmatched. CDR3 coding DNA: TGTGCCAGCAGGACACAGGGGAAAGAGACCCAGTACTTC. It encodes CASRTQGKETQYF.

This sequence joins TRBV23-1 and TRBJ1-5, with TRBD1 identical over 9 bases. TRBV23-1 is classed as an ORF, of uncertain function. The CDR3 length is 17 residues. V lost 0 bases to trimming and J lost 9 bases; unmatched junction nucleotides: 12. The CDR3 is CASSQSGSWTGAGPQHF. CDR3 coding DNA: TGCGCCAGCAGTCAATCCGGGAGTTGGACAGGGGCAGGGCCCCAGCATTTT.

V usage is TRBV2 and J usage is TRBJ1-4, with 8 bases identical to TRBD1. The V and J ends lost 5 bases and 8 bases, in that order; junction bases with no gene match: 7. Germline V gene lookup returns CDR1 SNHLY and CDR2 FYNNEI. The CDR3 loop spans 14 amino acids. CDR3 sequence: CASSRDRQVEKLFF. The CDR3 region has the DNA TGTGCCAGCAGTAGGGACAGGCAGGTCGAAAAACTGTTTTTT.

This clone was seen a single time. The CDR3 DNA sequence: TGTGCCAGCAGCGTAGGTTGGGTAACAGGGGAAGAGCAGTACTTC. Protein product: CASSVGWVTGEEQYF. The chain is built from TRBV9 and TRBJ2-7; TRBD1 agrees at 7 bases. CDR3 length equals 15 residues. Germline-derived CDR1 and CDR2 are SGDLS and YYNGEE. With V trimmed by 0 bases and J by 7 bases, 10 bases remained unmatched.

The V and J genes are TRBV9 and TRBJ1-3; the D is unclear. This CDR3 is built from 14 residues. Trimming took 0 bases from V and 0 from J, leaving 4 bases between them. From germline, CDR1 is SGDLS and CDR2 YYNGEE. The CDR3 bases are TGTGCCAGCAGCGTAGACAGCTCTGGAAACACCATATATTTT. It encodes CASSVDSSGNTIYF.

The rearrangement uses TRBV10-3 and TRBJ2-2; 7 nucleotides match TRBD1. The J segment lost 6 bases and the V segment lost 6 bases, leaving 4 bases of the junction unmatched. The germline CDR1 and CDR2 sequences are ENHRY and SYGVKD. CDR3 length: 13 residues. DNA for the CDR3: TGTGCCATCAGAAAAACAGGGGCCGGGGAGCTGTTTTTT. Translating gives CAIRKTGAGELFF.

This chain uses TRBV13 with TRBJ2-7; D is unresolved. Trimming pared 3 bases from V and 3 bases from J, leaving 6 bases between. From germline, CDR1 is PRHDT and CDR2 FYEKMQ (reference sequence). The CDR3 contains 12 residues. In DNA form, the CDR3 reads TGTGCCAGCAGCTTGGGCAACTACGAGCAGTACTTC. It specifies CASSLGNYEQYF. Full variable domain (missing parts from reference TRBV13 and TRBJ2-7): AAGVIQSPRHLIKEKRETATLKCYPIPRHDTVYWYQQGPGQDPQFLISFYEKMQSDKGSIPDRFSAQQFSDYHSELNMSSLELGDSALYFCASSLGNYEQYFGPGTRLTVT.

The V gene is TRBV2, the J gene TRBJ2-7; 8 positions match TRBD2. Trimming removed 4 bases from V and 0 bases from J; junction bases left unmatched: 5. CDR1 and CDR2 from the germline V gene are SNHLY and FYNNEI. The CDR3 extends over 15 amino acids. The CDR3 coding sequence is TGTGCCAGCAGTGGGCCGAGCGGGGGCTCCTACGAGCAGTACTTC. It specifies CASSGPSGGSYEQYF.

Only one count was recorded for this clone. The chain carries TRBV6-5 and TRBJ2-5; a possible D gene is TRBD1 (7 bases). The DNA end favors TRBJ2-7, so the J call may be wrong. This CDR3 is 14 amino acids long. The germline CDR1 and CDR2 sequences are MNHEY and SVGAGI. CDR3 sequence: CASSIRGTDYEQYF. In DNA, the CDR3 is TGTGCCAGCAGTATCCGGGGGACAGACTACGAGCAGTACTTC.

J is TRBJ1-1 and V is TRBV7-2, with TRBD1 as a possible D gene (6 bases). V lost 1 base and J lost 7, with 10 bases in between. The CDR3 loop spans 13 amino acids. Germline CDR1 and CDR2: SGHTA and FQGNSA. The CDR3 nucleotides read TGTGCCAGCAGCTTAGTCGGACAGTTTGAAGCTTTCTTT. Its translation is CASSLVGQFEAFF.

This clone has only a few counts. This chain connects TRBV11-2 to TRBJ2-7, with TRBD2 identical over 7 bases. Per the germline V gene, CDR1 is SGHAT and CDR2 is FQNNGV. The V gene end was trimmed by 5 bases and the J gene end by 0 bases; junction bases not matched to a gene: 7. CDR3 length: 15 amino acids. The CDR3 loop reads CASSPLGGSSYEQYF. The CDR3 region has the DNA TGTGCCAGCAGCCCCCTCGGGGGGAGCTCCTACGAGCAGTACTTC.

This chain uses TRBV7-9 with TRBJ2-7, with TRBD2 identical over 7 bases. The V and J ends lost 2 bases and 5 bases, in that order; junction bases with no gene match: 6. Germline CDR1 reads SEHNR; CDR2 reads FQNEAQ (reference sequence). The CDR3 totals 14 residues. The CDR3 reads CASSLNGGEDEQYF. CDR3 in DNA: TGTGCCAGCAGCTTAAATGGGGGGGAGGACGAGCAGTACTTC.

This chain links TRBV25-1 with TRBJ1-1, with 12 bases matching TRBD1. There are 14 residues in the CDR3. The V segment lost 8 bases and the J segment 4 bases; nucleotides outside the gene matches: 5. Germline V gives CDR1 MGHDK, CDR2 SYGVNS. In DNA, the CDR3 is TGTGCCAGCTCCTCGGGACAGGGGGCCACTGAAGCTTTCTTT. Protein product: CASSSGQGATEAFF.

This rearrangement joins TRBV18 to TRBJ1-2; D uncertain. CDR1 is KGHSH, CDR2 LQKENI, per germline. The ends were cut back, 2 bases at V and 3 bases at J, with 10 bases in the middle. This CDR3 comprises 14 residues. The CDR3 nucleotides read TGTGCCAGCTCACCATCGGACGGGGACTATGGCTACACCTTC. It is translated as CASSPSDGDYGYTF.

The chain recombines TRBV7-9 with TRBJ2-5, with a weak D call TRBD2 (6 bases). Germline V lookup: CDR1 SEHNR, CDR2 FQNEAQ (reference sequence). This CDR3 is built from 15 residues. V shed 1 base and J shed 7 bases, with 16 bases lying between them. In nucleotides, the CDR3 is TGTGCCAGCAGCTTAGAAGGACCCCGGGGAGGGACCCAGTACTTC. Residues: CASSLEGPRGGTQYF.

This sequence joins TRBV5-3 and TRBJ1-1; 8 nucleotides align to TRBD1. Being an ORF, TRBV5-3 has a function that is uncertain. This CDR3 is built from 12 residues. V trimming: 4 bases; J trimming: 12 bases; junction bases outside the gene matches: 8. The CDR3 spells CARSRTGRKTFF. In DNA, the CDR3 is TGTGCCAGAAGCCGGACAGGGAGAAAGACTTTCTTT.

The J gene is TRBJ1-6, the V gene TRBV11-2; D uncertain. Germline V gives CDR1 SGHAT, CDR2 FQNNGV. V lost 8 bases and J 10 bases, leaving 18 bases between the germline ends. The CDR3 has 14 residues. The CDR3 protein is CASSSTGELSPLHF. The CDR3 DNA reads TGTGCCAGCTCCTCGACGGGAGAGCTATCACCCCTCCACTTT. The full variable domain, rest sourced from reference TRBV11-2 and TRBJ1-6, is EAGVAQSPRYKIIEKRQSVAFWCNPISGHATLYWYQQILGQGPKLLIQFQNNGVVDDSQLPKDRFSAERLKGVDSTLKIQPAKLEDSAVYLCASSSTGELSPLHFGNGTRLTVT.

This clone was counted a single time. Here the CDR3 reads CAWRSPWTSGEQFF. CDR3 DNA: TGTGCCTGGAGGAGCCCCTGGACTAGCGGGGAGCAGTTCTTC. This chain connects TRBV30 to TRBJ2-1; 11 nucleotides agree with TRBD2. The junction had 8 bases not matched to a gene; V was cut back by 3 bases and J by 10 bases. CDR1 and CDR2 (germline): GTSNPN, SVGIG (reference sequence). This CDR3 region has 14 residues.

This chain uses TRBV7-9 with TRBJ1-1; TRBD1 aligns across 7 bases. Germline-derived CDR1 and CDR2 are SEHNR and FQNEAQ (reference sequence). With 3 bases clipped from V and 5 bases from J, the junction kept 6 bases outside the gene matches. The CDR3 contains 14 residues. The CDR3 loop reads CASSLTGYQTEAFF. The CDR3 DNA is TGTGCCAGCAGCTTGACAGGGTATCAGACTGAAGCTTTCTTT. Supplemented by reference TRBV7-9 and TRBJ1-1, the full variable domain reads DTGVSQNPRHKITKRGQNVTFRCDPISEHNRLYWYRQTLGQGPEFLTYFQNEAQLEKSRLLSDRFSAERPKGSFSTLEIQRTEQGDSAMYLCASSLTGYQTEAFFGQGTRLTVV.

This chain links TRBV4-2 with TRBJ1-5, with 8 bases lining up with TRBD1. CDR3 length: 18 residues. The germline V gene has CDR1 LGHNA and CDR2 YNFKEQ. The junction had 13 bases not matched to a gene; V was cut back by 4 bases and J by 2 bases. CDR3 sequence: CASSPGAGQGRGNQPQHF. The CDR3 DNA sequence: TGTGCCAGCAGCCCGGGAGCCGGACAGGGCCGGGGCAATCAGCCCCAGCATTTT.